The clone carrying this T cell receptor (beta chain) has more than one count but fewer than ten. Antigen: not known. The data were obtained in a study of response to subunit inactivated influenza vaccine. TCRdb called the RT-PCR reads again in MiXCR, with one record for every CDR3 protein. The data contain about 700,000 distinct CDR3 sequences, 15% to 18% of them singletons. Trimming removed 3 bases from V and 2 bases from J, with 14 bases in between. CDR1 is LGHDT, CDR2 YNNKEL, per germline (reference sequence). This CDR3 spans 15 amino acids. Overall study results and limits: Authors suggested each seasonal influenza vaccination recruits few new T cells.

The specimen was PBMCs from blood, collected 11 to 12 days after vaccination. The chain couples TRBV3-1 to TRBJ2-7, with TRBD2 as a possible D gene (5 bases). This clonotype was sampled from a man in his fifties who received an inactivated influenza vaccine. CDR3: CASSQFGNNAYEQYF. The CDR3, as DNA: TGTGCCAGCAGCCAGTTCGGGAACAACGCCTACGAGCAGTACTTC.